A single sample is the source of the 21 T cell receptor beta chains below, sequenced in a study of identifying expanded T cells in peripheral blood. Profiling relied on immunoSEQ multiplex PCR, and the TCRdb table lists in-frame clones only, not all of them. The sample yields some 72,000 clones, roughly nine tenths seen once. Input material: blood. The receptors were sampled from a person aged 18 to 75 in good health.

The V call is TRBV9, the J call TRBJ1-4; D not certain. Trimming removed 0 bases at V and 7 bases at J, with 13 bases between. The germline gives CDR1 SGDLS, CDR2 YYNGEE. The CDR3 runs 15 residues. DNA for the CDR3: TGTGCCAGCAGCGTAGGGCACGGTTCGAGTGAAAAACTGTTTTTT. Encoded protein: CASSVGHGSSEKLFF.

The gene calls are TRBV28 and TRBJ2-2; D uncertain. The CDR3 consists of 15 residues. Germline CDR1 and CDR2: MDHEN and SYDVKM. V lost 6 bases, J lost 6 bases, and 17 bases lay in between. Here the CDR3 DNA reads TGTGCCAGCAGCCCAGGCTTTTCCGTGTCCGGGGAGCTGTTTTTT. Protein product: CASSPGFSVSGELFF.

In its sample, this clone was seen once. The CDR3 here is CASSFNGGYGYTF. In DNA form, the CDR3 reads TGTGCCAGCAGCTTTAACGGGGGCTATGGCTACACCTTC. The chain recombines TRBV5-4 with TRBJ1-2, with D tentatively TRBD1 (5 bases). Trimming stripped 2 bases from V and 4 bases from J, with 9 bases between. This CDR3 is built from 13 residues. CDR1 is SGHNT, CDR2 YYREEE, per germline (reference sequence).

This chain joins TRBV7-9 and TRBJ1-6, with TRBD1 matching 7 bases. The CDR3 runs 14 residues. V lost 10 bases, J lost 5 bases, and 8 bases stayed unmatched. Germline CDR1 and CDR2: SEHNR and FQNEAQ (reference sequence). CDR3 in DNA: TGTGCCACCACACAGGGGCCCAATAATTCACCCCTCCACTTT. It specifies CATTQGPNNSPLHF.

The J gene is TRBJ2-1, the V gene TRBV10-3; 8 bases align to TRBD2. V lost 0 bases and J lost 5; bases outside the gene matches: 6. CDR1 is ENHRY, CDR2 SYGVKD, per germline. The CDR3 sequence is 16 residues long. The CDR3 DNA is TGTGCCATCAGTGAGTCGGCGGGGGGCGATAACAATGAGCAGTTCTTC. Protein sequence: CAISESAGGDNNEQFF.

The chain employs TRBV29-1 and TRBJ1-3; no clear D gene. The CDR3 has 13 amino acids. V was clipped by 6 bases and J by 0 bases, with 9 bases between them. CDR1 is SQVTM, CDR2 ANQGSEA, per germline. CDR3 sequence: CSVKRGSGNTIYF. The CDR3 nucleotides are TGCAGCGTAAAACGGGGCTCTGGAAACACCATATATTTT.

The chain has TRBV2 and TRBJ1-3; D might be TRBD1 (5 bases). The germline V gene encodes CDR1 SNHLY and CDR2 FYNNEI. The germline V and J ends were trimmed by 6 bases and 3 bases, with 15 bases remaining between them. The CDR3 length is 15 residues. Here the CDR3 reads CASSLQGNYGNTIYF. The CDR3 nucleotides read TGTGCCAGCAGCCTTCAGGGAAACTATGGAAACACCATATATTTT.

The count of this clone is one. This chain uses TRBV28 with TRBJ2-3; D may match TRBD1 or TRBD2 (5 bases each). V was cut by 2 bases and J by 1 base, with 10 bases left in between. CDR3 length equals 15 residues. Germline loops: CDR1 MDHEN, CDR2 SYDVKM. The CDR3 DNA is TGTGCCAGCAGTTTAGGGGGAGTTCGCACAGATACGCAGTATTTT. Translated, it gives CASSLGGVRTDTQYF.

This sequence joins TRBV10-3 and TRBJ1-5; D gene ambiguous. This CDR3 has 15 residues. Trimming left V 4 bases short and J 0 bases short, with 10 bases between. Germline V lookup: CDR1 ENHRY, CDR2 SYGVKD. The CDR3 spells CAISGRVDSNQPQHF. The DNA of the CDR3 is TGTGCCATCAGTGGCCGGGTCGATAGCAATCAGCCCCAGCATTTT.

The chain combines TRBV7-2 with TRBJ2-7; 8 bases map to TRBD1. Germline values: CDR1 SGHTA, CDR2 FQGNSA. CDR3 size: 15 residues. V gave up 0 bases and J gave up 1 base; unmatched junction bases: 2. Written as DNA, the CDR3 is TGTGCCAGCAGCTTAGCCGGGACAGGTTCCTACGAGCAGTACTTC. Translated, it gives CASSLAGTGSYEQYF. Full variable domain (outside the CDR3, taken from reference TRBV7-2 and TRBJ2-7): GAGVSQSPSNKVTEKGKDVELRCDPISGHTALYWYRQSLGQGLEFLIYFQGNSAPDKSGLPSDRFSAERTGGSVSTLTIQRTQQEDSAVYLCASSLAGTGSYEQYFGPGTRLTVT.

The chain carries TRBV27 and TRBJ2-7, with TRBD1 matching 7 bases. Trimming removed 0 bases from V and 2 bases from J; junction bases left unmatched: 4. The CDR3 has 15 residues. The germline CDR1 and CDR2 sequences are MNHEY and SMNVEV (reference sequence). Written as DNA, the CDR3 is TGTGCCAGCAGTTTATCAACCGGGACAGCCTACGAGCAGTACTTC. It encodes CASSLSTGTAYEQYF.

The chain employs TRBV12-5 and TRBJ1-6, with 8 bases lining up with TRBD1. The CDR3 covers 14 residues. Unmatched junction bases numbered 2, after V lost 6 bases and J lost 4 bases. Germline CDR1 and CDR2: LGHNT and FRNRAP. The CDR3: CASGRTGYNSPLHF. The CDR3 DNA is TGTGCTAGTGGCCGGACAGGGTATAATTCACCCCTCCACTTT.

This chain connects TRBV10-1 to TRBJ1-1, with D tentatively TRBD1 (5 bases). CDR3 length equals 13 residues. The V and J ends lost 8 bases and 1 base respectively, with 11 bases between them. The V gene's germline CDR1 is WNHNN and CDR2 SYGVQD (reference sequence). DNA of the CDR3: TGCGCCAGCTCCAGGACACAGAACACTGAAGCTTTCTTT. It yields the protein CASSRTQNTEAFF.

This clone has only one observation. The J gene is TRBJ2-5, the V gene TRBV11-2; either TRBD1 or TRBD2 may supply D (6 bases each). V dropped 3 bases and J dropped 3 bases, with 11 bases sitting between them. Germline CDR1 SGHAT, CDR2 FQNNGV. The CDR3 runs 14 residues. Here the CDR3 DNA reads TGTGCCAGCAGCTTGGGGGGCCGGGAAGAGACCCAGTACTTC. It codes for CASSLGGREETQYF.

The chain employs TRBV7-9 and TRBJ1-1; tentative D call: TRBD1 (6 bases). Deletions cut 3 bases from V and 7 bases from J, with 18 bases between. The CDR3 has 15 residues. Germline V CDR1 and CDR2: SEHNR, FQNEAQ (reference sequence). The CDR3 nucleotides read TGTGCCAGCAGCTTCCCTCAGGGGATTAAGATTGAAGCTTTCTTT. This sequence encodes CASSFPQGIKIEAFF. Full variable domain (remainder filled in from reference TRBV7-9 and TRBJ1-1): DTGVSQNPRHKITKRGQNVTFRCDPISEHNRLYWYRQTLGQGPEFLTYFQNEAQLEKSRLLSDRFSAERPKGSFSTLEIQRTEQGDSAMYLCASSFPQGIKIEAFFGQGTRLTVV.

V and J are TRBV11-2 and TRBJ2-1; 7 nucleotides line up with TRBD2. With 2 bases clipped from V and 4 bases from J, the junction kept 8 bases outside the gene matches. The germline gives CDR1 SGHAT, CDR2 FQNNGV. The CDR3 is 16 amino acids. In DNA form, the CDR3 reads TGTGCCAGCAGCTTACGACTAGCAGCCATATACAATGAGCAGTTCTTC. The encoded protein is CASSLRLAAIYNEQFF.

The chain combines TRBV7-2 with TRBJ2-3; TRBD1 agrees at 7 bases. V gave up 0 bases and J gave up 2 bases; unmatched junction bases: 2. Germline values: CDR1 SGHTA, CDR2 FQGNSA. The CDR3 covers 15 residues. CDR3 amino acids: CASSLAGQTTDTQYF. DNA for the CDR3: TGTGCCAGCAGCTTAGCGGGACAGACCACAGATACGCAGTATTTT.

This rearrangement joins TRBV30 to TRBJ2-2; D is uncertain. V was cut by 2 bases and J by 0 bases, with 7 bases left in between. CDR3 length: 14 residues. Germline V gene data show CDR1 as GTSNPN and CDR2 as SVGIG (reference sequence). The CDR3, as DNA: TGTGCCTGGAGTTTATTATCGAACACCGGGGAGCTGTTTTTT. Translated: CAWSLLSNTGELFF.

This rearrangement joins TRBV11-2 to TRBJ1-1, with D possibly matching TRBD1 (5 bases). V was cut by 4 bases and J by 1 base, with 16 bases left in between. Germline V gene lookup returns CDR1 SGHAT and CDR2 FQNNGV. This CDR3 spans 16 amino acids. The CDR3 loop is CASSWGPGRGNTEAFF. CDR3 DNA: TGTGCCAGCAGCTGGGGCCCCGGACGGGGGAACACTGAAGCTTTCTTT. Using reference TRBV11-2 and TRBJ1-1 for the parts outside the CDR3, the full variable domain is EAGVAQSPRYKIIEKRQSVAFWCNPISGHATLYWYQQILGQGPKLLIQFQNNGVVDDSQLPKDRFSAERLKGVDSTLKIQPAKLEDSAVYLCASSWGPGRGNTEAFFGQGTRLTVV.

The chain carries TRBV19 and TRBJ1-5, with 8 nucleotides matching TRBD1. Germline values: CDR1 LNHDA, CDR2 SQIVND (reference sequence). Trimming removed 4 bases from V and 2 bases from J; junction bases left unmatched: 4. This CDR3 contains 15 residues. The DNA of the CDR3 is TGTGCCAGTAGTACCTGGGGACAGGGCAATCAGCCCCAGCATTTT. Protein product: CASSTWGQGNQPQHF.

The rearrangement links TRBV13 to TRBJ1-2; D gene uncertain. Deletions cut 3 bases from V and 0 bases from J, with 8 bases between. Germline loops: CDR1 PRHDT, CDR2 FYEKMQ (reference sequence). This CDR3 comprises 14 residues. The CDR3 nucleotides read TGTGCCAGCAGCTTGTTCGGCGCTAACTATGGCTACACCTTC. Protein: CASSLFGANYGYTF.